This T cell receptor beta chain was documented in a study of neoadjuvant anti-PD-1 for oral cavity cancer. This table comes from immunoSEQ multiplex PCR, and its TCRdb copy is limited to in-frame clones, with some not included. The sample records roughly 14,000 clones, about 73% being singletons. The sequencing used PBMCs, collected before nivolumab (anti-PD-1) treatment. The source is a person aged 40 to 85 with oral cavity squamous cell carcinoma.

Written as DNA, the CDR3 is TGTGCCACCTCCTCAGGCGGGGGATACACCGGGGAGCTGTTTTTT. Its translation: CATSSGGGYTGELFF. The rearrangement joins TRBV5-6 to TRBJ2-2; 7 bases map to TRBD2. The germline gives CDR1 SGHDT, CDR2 YYEEEE. The J segment lost 3 bases and the V segment lost 9 bases, leaving 11 bases of the junction unmatched. This CDR3 is 15 amino acids long.